This is a list of T cell receptor beta chains from one sample in a study of persistence of HIV-infected CD4 T cells. These TCRs are of unknown antigen specificity. The protocol was immunoSEQ multiplex PCR, while the TCRdb copy is restricted to in-frame clones and leaves out a portion. In the table there are about 51,000 clones, 85% to 90% of which are singletons. The sample was CD4+ T cells sorted from PBMCs after approximately 20-hour stimulation, taken from a patient who received antiretroviral therapy. These TCRs come from an adult woman with HIV who was CMV-seropositive. Each CDR3 is given with its conserved first and last residue. Each record gives: V gene, D gene, J gene, clone size, CDR3 DNA, CDR3 protein. The D gene is left open where the match is weak. Expanded clones are given a class, and other clones once, few, many or no size at all.

TRBV7-9	NA	TRBJ1-6	NA	TGTGCCAGCAGAAACATCATGGAAGTCTCACCCCTCCACTTT	CASRNIMEVSPLHF
TRBV4-3	NA	TRBJ2-1	NA	TGCGCCAGCAGCCAAGAAGGGCAGGCCTACAATGAGCAGTTCTTC	CASSQEGQAYNEQFF
TRBV18	NA	TRBJ1-1	NA	TGTGCCAGCTCACCGTTGCCCACTGAAGCTTTCTTT	CASSPLPTEAFF
TRBV7-3	NA	TRBJ2-7	NA	TGTGCCAGCAGCTTAAATGGGGGTCCCTCCTACGAGCAGTACTTC	CASSLNGGPSYEQYF
TRBV3-1/TRBV3-2	TRBD2	TRBJ2-1	NA	TGTGCCAGCAGCCAAGCCGGGACTAGCGGAATTAGGAATGAGCAGTTCTTC	CASSQAGTSGIRNEQFF
TRBV18	NA	TRBJ1-3	NA	TGTGCCAGCTCACCAAGGGTAGAGAGACACTCTGGAAACACCATATATTTT	CASSPRVERHSGNTIYF
TRBV3-1/TRBV3-2	NA	TRBJ2-7	NA	TGTGCCAGCAGCACCGGGACTTTCTCCTACGAGCAGTACTTC	CASSTGTFSYEQYF
TRBV7-8	NA	TRBJ2-1	NA	TGTGCCAGCAGCCCCCGGGACTCTTCCTACAATGAGCAGTTCTTC	CASSPRDSSYNEQFF
TRBV24-1	NA	TRBJ2-2	NA	TGTGCCACTGAAGTAAGAGGGCGCGAGGGAACCGGGGAGCTGTTTTTT	CATEVRGREGTGELFF
TRBV5-6	TRBD1	TRBJ1-2	NA	TGTGCCAGCGGGACAGACCACTATGGCTACACCTTC	CASGTDHYGYTF
TRBV9	NA	TRBJ2-5	NA	TGTGCCAGCAGCTCGCAGGGGTTTGGCCAAGAGACCCAGTACTTC	CASSSQGFGQETQYF
TRBV29-1	TRBD1	TRBJ2-5	NA	TGCAGCGTTGCCCAAACAGGGGTACAAGAGACCCAGTACTTC	CSVAQTGVQETQYF
TRBV12-5	TRBD2	TRBJ2-5	NA	TGTGCTAGTGGTTTGCCAATTGGTAGCGGGGGGGGCACTCTCTGGGAGACCCAGTACTTC	CASGLPIGSGGGTLWETQYF
TRBV6-5	NA	TRBJ1-2	few	TGTGCCAGCAGAGACTATAGCGGCAGAAACTATGGCTACACCTTC	CASRDYSGRNYGYTF
TRBV5-1	NA	TRBJ1-1	NA	TGCGCCAGCAGCCCGTTACAGATGAACACTGAAGCTTTCTTT	CASSPLQMNTEAFF
TRBV10-3	TRBD1	TRBJ2-2	NA	TGTGCCATCAACCCGGCAGGGACAGGGAGCACCGGGGAGCTGTTTTTT	CAINPAGTGSTGELFF
TRBV3-1/TRBV3-2	NA	TRBJ1-2	NA	TGTGCCAGCAGCCAAGCCCTCATTGAAGGGTATGGCTACACCTTC	CASSQALIEGYGYTF
TRBV28	NA	TRBJ1-4	NA	TGTGCCAGCAGTTCATCCAACATGGGGGCGCAGGGAAAACTGTTTTTT	CASSSSNMGAQGKLFF
TRBV27	NA	TRBJ1-4	NA	TGTGCCAGCGCGCGGGGCCCAACTAATGAAAAACTGTTTTTT	CASARGPTNEKLFF
TRBV19	NA	TRBJ2-3	NA	TGTGCCAGTAGTATAAGGGGGGGCGAAACGCAGTATTTT	CASSIRGGETQYF
TRBV24-1	TRBD1	TRBJ1-5	NA	TGTGCCACTAGCCAGGGGGCAGGCAATCAGCCCCAGCATTTT	CATSQGAGNQPQHF
TRBV24-1	NA	TRBJ1-2	NA	TGTGCCACCAGTAGCGGGGGGGACTATGGCTACACCTTC	CATSSGGDYGYTF
TRBV12-5	TRBD1	TRBJ1-2	NA	TGTGCTAGTGGTTTGGTACGGGACAGGGGGTTGAGTGGCTACACCTTC	CASGLVRDRGLSGYTF
TRBV10-3	NA	TRBJ1-2	NA	TGTGCCATCAGTGAACAACTCGGACAGAAGGGCGGCTACACCTTC	CAISEQLGQKGGYTF
TRBV6-2/TRBV6-3	TRBD1	TRBJ1-5	once	TGTGCCAGCAGTTACTCGAAATGGACAGGGGGCTTAATCAATCAGCCCCAGCATTTT	CASSYSKWTGGLINQPQHF
TRBV6-5	TRBD1	TRBJ1-1	NA	TGTGCCAGCAGTCGGGACAGGGAAGCTTTCTTT	CASSRDREAFF
TRBV5-6	TRBD1	TRBJ1-1	NA	TGTGCCAGCAGCTTGGGGACAGGGGGTGAAGCTTTCTTT	CASSLGTGGEAFF
TRBV6-5	TRBD1	TRBJ1-2	NA	TGTGCCAGCAGTATGACAGGGACTAACTATGGCTACACCTTC	CASSMTGTNYGYTF
TRBV4-1	NA	TRBJ1-2	few	TGCGCCAGCAGCCAAGAGACAGGCTGGGAAGGCTACACCTTC	CASSQETGWEGYTF
TRBV28	NA	TRBJ2-3	NA	TGTGCCAGCAGTTTCGGCGGAGGAAGCACAGATACGCAGTATTTT	CASSFGGGSTDTQYF
TRBV5-4	NA	TRBJ1-4	NA	TGTGCCAGCAGCGCCCGAGGGACTAATGAAAAACTGTTTTTT	CASSARGTNEKLFF
TRBV5-8	TRBD1	TRBJ2-7	NA	TGTGCCAGCAGCGGATTCTGGGGAACAGGGGGAATAGGGAGCTACGAGCAGTACTTC	CASSGFWGTGGIGSYEQYF
TRBV19	NA	TRBJ1-5	few	TGTGCCAGTAGTATTACTGCCCGACAGGCCGTTTACGGCAATCAGCCCCAGCATTTT	CASSITARQAVYGNQPQHF
TRBV7-9	TRBD1	TRBJ2-2	NA	TGTGCCAGCGGGTTGGACAGGGGAGGAACCGGGGAGCTGTTTTTT	CASGLDRGGTGELFF
TRBV28	NA	TRBJ2-7	NA	TGTGCCATCGCGGGGCGACAGGGACCCTACGAGCAGTACTTC	CAIAGRQGPYEQYF
TRBV30	NA	TRBJ1-3	NA	TGTGCCTGGAGTGTTAAGGCAGGGTGGTCTTCTGGAAACACCATATATTTT	CAWSVKAGWSSGNTIYF
TRBV19	TRBD1	TRBJ2-3	NA	TGTGCCAGTAGTTTAACCGGGACAGGGGGCGGGACAGATACGCAGTATTTT	CASSLTGTGGGTDTQYF
TRBV5-4	NA	TRBJ1-1	NA	TGTGCCAGCAGCTTAGGCGGGATGGAGAACACTGAAGCTTTCTTT	CASSLGGMENTEAFF